This T cell receptor (beta chain) emerged from a study of blood T cell repertoires in COVID-19. Study overall: Sample material is recorded as cDNA or gDNA derived from T cells, B-cell-depleted T cells, or PBMCs.

Germline loops: CDR1 MNHEY, CDR2 SMNVEV (reference sequence). This CDR3 spans 16 amino acids. V lost 6 bases and J lost 2; bases outside the gene matches: 13. Data came from immunoSEQ multiplex PCR; TCRdb stores just in-frame clones and leaves some out. The data contain under 450,000 clones, about 91% of them singletons. The V and J genes are TRBV27 and TRBJ2-7, with 7 bases identical to TRBD2. The sample was peripheral blood. The TCR was taken from a woman aged 35 to 49 with COVID-19, enrolled during active disease. This CDR3 is CASRQIVTSATYEQYF. CDR3 nucleotide sequence: TGTGCCAGCAGACAGATCGTTACTAGCGCTACCTACGAGCAGTACTTC.